These 24 T cell receptor beta chains came from one sample sequenced in a study of neurological immune-mediated disorders. TCRdb reanalysed the 5' RACE reads using MiXCR and keeps one entry per CDR3 protein. The sample yields around 100,000 distinct CDR3 sequences, 10% to 12% seen once. Stated time point: longitudinal time-point 3. Sequenced input: PBMCs. The receptors come from a female donor with HTLV-1-associated myelopathy (HAM/TSP).

J is TRBJ2-7 and V is TRBV10-3; 7 bases match TRBD1. The ends lost 6 bases at V and 2 bases at J; junction bases unmatched: 4. Germline CDR1 ENHRY, CDR2 SYGVKD. This CDR3 spans 13 amino acids. The CDR3 DNA reads TGTGCCATCAGGCAGGGGGAGACCTACGAGCAGTACTTC. Residues: CAIRQGETYEQYF.

Ten or more counts support this clonotype. The chain recombines TRBV5-1 with TRBJ2-1; 9 positions match TRBD2. The trim removed 5 bases at V and 7 bases at J, leaving 13 bases unmatched. Germline CDR1 is SGHRS and CDR2 is YFSETQ. The CDR3 contains 16 residues. CDR3 bases: TGCGCCAGCAGTCAGGTGGGCGGGGGGGCCTGGAATGAGCAGTTCTTC. This encodes CASSQVGGGAWNEQFF.

This clonotype was seen at least ten times. The V and J genes are TRBV9 and TRBJ2-7, with 8 bases matching TRBD1. Germline trimming cut 3 bases from V and 6 bases from J; bases unmatched to any gene: 11. CDR1 and CDR2 (germline): SGDLS, YYNGEE. The CDR3 totals 15 residues. CDR3 in DNA: TGTGCCAGCAGCGAGGGGGCAGGGGGCGCGGGCGAGCAGTACTTC. Its protein product is CASSEGAGGAGEQYF.

As for this clonotype: Compared with germline, one end of the junction differs, possibly owing to a read error. CDR3 nucleotide sequence: TGCGCCAGCATTAGCGGGGATACGCGGTATTTT. Its translation: CASISGDTRYF. This chain connects TRBV5-1 to TRBJ2-3; 8 bases are shared with TRBD2. The CDR3 has 11 residues. From germline, CDR1 is SGHRS and CDR2 YFSETQ.

This clonotype was seen many times. The V gene is TRBV5-1, the J gene TRBJ1-6, with TRBD1 matching over 7 bases. The V segment lost 5 bases and the J segment 8 bases; nucleotides outside the gene matches: 10. Germline CDR1 is SGHRS and CDR2 is YFSETQ. The CDR3 is 15 amino acids. The CDR3 DNA reads as TGCGCCAGCAGTCGACAGGGTCAAAAGGATTCACCCCTCCACTTT. As protein: CASSRQGQKDSPLHF. The whole variable domain, filled in from reference TRBV5-1 and TRBJ1-6, reads KAGVTQTPRYLIKTRGQQVTLSCSPISGHRSVSWYQQTPGQGLQFLFEYFSETQRNKGNFPGRFSGRQFSNSRSEMNVSTLELGDSALYLCASSRQGQKDSPLHFGNGTRLTVT.

This clonotype was seen repeatedly, ten times or more. The chain is built from TRBV5-1 and TRBJ1-6, with TRBD1 matching 7 bases. Per the germline V gene, CDR1 is SGHRS and CDR2 is YFSETQ. The V and J ends lost 2 bases and 7 bases, in that order; junction bases with no gene match: 9. CDR3 length: 16 residues. Written as DNA, the CDR3 is TGCGCCAGCAGCTTAGGGGGCAGGGGTGAGAATTCACCCCTCCACTTT. Translation gives CASSLGGRGENSPLHF.

V usage is TRBV18 and J usage is TRBJ1-1; D is undetermined. Germline CDR1 reads KGHSH; CDR2 reads LQKENI. V was cut by 3 bases and J by 7 bases, with 12 bases left in between. The CDR3 covers 13 residues. The CDR3 DNA reads as TGTGCCAGCTCACCGGGCAGTACTTATGAAGCTTTCTTT. Translating it yields CASSPGSTYEAFF.

The sample holds many counts of this clonotype. This chain connects TRBV12-3 or TRBV12-4 to TRBJ2-1, with 10 bases identical to TRBD2. This CDR3 is built from 17 residues. J lost 2 bases, V lost 3 bases, and 7 bases had no gene match. The CDR3 protein is CASSFRASGGPYNEQFF. The CDR3 bases are TGTGCCAGCAGTTTTCGAGCTAGCGGGGGACCCTACAATGAGCAGTTCTTC.

This clonotype was detected ten times or more. The chain joins TRBV5-1 to TRBJ2-7, with D perhaps TRBD2 (5 bases). The V and J ends lost 1 base and 3 bases respectively, with 14 bases between them. Germline V lookup: CDR1 SGHRS, CDR2 YFSETQ. CDR3 length equals 15 residues. CDR3 protein: CASSLNGLEGYEQYF. The CDR3 DNA reads TGCGCCAGCAGCTTGAACGGGCTCGAGGGCTACGAGCAGTACTTC.

J is TRBJ2-1 and V is TRBV5-1; the D call may be TRBD1 or TRBD2 (5 bases each). This CDR3 region has 15 residues. Germline CDR1 SGHRS, CDR2 YFSETQ. V lost 0 bases, J lost 8 bases, and 15 bases lay in between. CDR3: CASSLAPGTSYEQFF. DNA for the CDR3: TGCGCCAGCAGCTTGGCGCCAGGGACGTCGTATGAGCAGTTCTTC.

To note about this clonotype: Germline is not matched at one junction end, which may reflect a read error. V is TRBV9 and J is TRBJ1-2, with D perhaps matching TRBD1 (5 bases). The CDR3 consists of 13 residues. Germline CDR1 reads SGDLS; CDR2 reads YYNGEE. CDR3 in DNA: TGTGCCATCAGCTCCGACAGAACTTATGGCTACACCTTC. This gives the protein CAISSDRTYGYTF.

Ten or more counts support this clonotype. This chain connects TRBV11-1 to TRBJ2-7; 9 nucleotides line up with TRBD2. Trimming cost V 1 base and J 5 bases; bases outside gene matches: 3. Germline loops: CDR1 SGHAT, CDR2 FQDESV (reference sequence). The CDR3 loop spans 14 amino acids. CDR3 residues: CASSLERGVHEQYF. CDR3 nucleotide sequence: TGTGCCAGCAGCTTAGAGCGGGGGGTCCACGAGCAGTACTTC.

This clonotype was picked up many times. The genes are TRBV11-2 and TRBJ2-1; TRBD2 matches 7 bases. J lost 9 bases, V lost 1 base, and 9 bases had no gene match. From germline, CDR1 is SGHAT and CDR2 FQNNGV. This CDR3 contains 15 residues. The CDR3 sequence: CASSLVSLAALEQFF. In DNA form, the CDR3 reads TGTGCCAGCAGCTTAGTCAGCCTAGCGGCCCTTGAGCAGTTCTTC.

The table lists this clonotype with many counts. J is TRBJ1-1 and V is TRBV20-1, with a weak D call TRBD1 (6 bases). The CDR3 spans 15 residues. Germline-derived CDR1 and CDR2 are DFQATT and SNEGSKA (reference sequence). V was shortened by 1 base and J by 1 base, with 13 bases between the two germline ends. CDR3 nucleotides: TGCAGTGCTAGAGGAGCGGCAGGGGCGAACACTGAAGCTTTCTTT. This sequence encodes CSARGAAGANTEAFF.

This clonotype has a count of ten or more. V gene TRBV5-1 combines with J gene TRBJ2-7; TRBD1 might be the D (6 bases). Per germline, CDR1 SGHRS and CDR2 YFSETQ. Trimming pared 4 bases from V and 7 bases from J, leaving 18 bases between. CDR3 length: 14 residues. The CDR3 reads CASSPGSQGREQYF. For the CDR3, the DNA is TGCGCCAGCAGCCCCGGATCGCAGGGGCGGGAGCAGTACTTC.

Ten or more counts support this clonotype. J is TRBJ2-2 and V is TRBV5-1; no clear D. CDR3 length: 15 residues. Looked up from germline, CDR1 is SGHRS and CDR2 is YFSETQ. The ends were cut back, 3 bases at V and 3 bases at J, with 12 bases in the middle. The chain's CDR3 is CASSYSPRDTGELFF. CDR3 bases: TGCGCCAGCAGCTACTCCCCACGGGACACCGGGGAGCTGTTTTTT.

This clonotype has ten or more counts. The chain has TRBV7-9 and TRBJ2-7; TRBD1 agrees at 7 bases. With V trimmed by 4 bases and J by 0 bases, 6 bases remained unmatched. Germline V gives CDR1 SEHNR, CDR2 FQNEAQ (reference sequence). The CDR3 totals 15 residues. CDR3: CASSSRDRSSYEQYF. The CDR3 DNA reads as TGTGCCAGCAGCTCTCGGGACAGAAGCTCCTACGAGCAGTACTTC.

Many counts were recorded for this clonotype. CDR3 DNA sequence: TGCGCCAGCAGCTTTTTTGGACAACCTCCATCAGATACGCAGTATTTT. It is translated as CASSFFGQPPSDTQYF. This chain uses TRBV5-1 with TRBJ2-3; TRBD1 is a possible D gene (5 bases). V lost 2 bases, J lost 4 bases, and 17 bases lay in between. Germline V gene lookup returns CDR1 SGHRS and CDR2 YFSETQ. This CDR3 is 16 amino acids long.

This clonotype was seen repeatedly, ten times or more. CDR3 nucleotides: TGTGCCAGCAGTGAGTCAGAATACAATGAGCAGTTCTTC. Residues: CASSESEYNEQFF. V gene TRBV2 combines with J gene TRBJ2-1; D unclear. CDR3 length: 13 amino acids. Trimming took off 3 bases at V and 4 bases at J, with 7 bases between the two ends. Germline assignment: CDR1 SNHLY and CDR2 FYNNEI.

This clonotype was picked up many times. The chain combines TRBV6-2 or TRBV6-3 with TRBJ1-1; D is possibly TRBD1 (6 bases). This CDR3 is built from 14 residues. V lost 5 bases and J lost 3, with 13 bases in between. Germline CDR1 MNHEY, CDR2 SVGEGT. This CDR3 reads CASSPQGSYTEAFF. The CDR3 DNA follows: TGTGCCAGCAGTCCACAGGGAAGCTACACTGAAGCTTTCTTT.

This clonotype was seen repeatedly, ten times or more. This chain links TRBV4-2 with TRBJ2-5; 7 bases are a match to TRBD1. The ends lost 0 bases at V and 0 bases at J; junction bases unmatched: 4. Looked up from germline, CDR1 is LGHNA and CDR2 is YNFKEQ. CDR3 size: 16 residues. The DNA for the CDR3 is TGTGCCAGCAGCCAAGATCCGGGACAGTACCAAGAGACCCAGTACTTC. Encoded protein: CASSQDPGQYQETQYF.

The chain is built from TRBV7-3 and TRBJ2-2, with TRBD1 matching 7 bases. V gave up 5 bases and J gave up 5 bases; unmatched junction bases: 8. The CDR3 has 15 amino acids. CDR1 and CDR2 (germline): SGHTA, FQGTGA. The CDR3 loop is CASSATGTETGELFF. CDR3 nucleotides: TGTGCCAGCAGCGCGACCGGGACAGAGACCGGGGAGCTGTTTTTT.

Notes on this clonotype: At one end, the junction sequence differs from germline, possibly due to a read error. The chain is built from TRBV5-1 and TRBJ2-7; D call uncertain. The CDR3 has 15 amino acids. The germline V gene has CDR1 SGHRS and CDR2 YFSETQ. CDR3 region: CARSFLPTNPYEQYF. Here the CDR3 DNA reads TGCGCCAGAAGCTTTCTCCCGACCAACCCCTACGAGCAGTACTTC.

This clonotype was counted at least ten times. This chain joins TRBV6-5 and TRBJ2-7, with TRBD1 matching 7 bases. Trimming cost V 6 bases and J 3 bases; bases outside gene matches: 14. Germline lookup yields CDR1 MNHEY and CDR2 SVGAGI. The CDR3 is 16 amino acids. This CDR3 reads CASRTLVGQSFYEQYF. The CDR3 DNA sequence: TGTGCCAGCAGAACCCTCGTGGGACAGAGTTTCTACGAGCAGTACTTC.